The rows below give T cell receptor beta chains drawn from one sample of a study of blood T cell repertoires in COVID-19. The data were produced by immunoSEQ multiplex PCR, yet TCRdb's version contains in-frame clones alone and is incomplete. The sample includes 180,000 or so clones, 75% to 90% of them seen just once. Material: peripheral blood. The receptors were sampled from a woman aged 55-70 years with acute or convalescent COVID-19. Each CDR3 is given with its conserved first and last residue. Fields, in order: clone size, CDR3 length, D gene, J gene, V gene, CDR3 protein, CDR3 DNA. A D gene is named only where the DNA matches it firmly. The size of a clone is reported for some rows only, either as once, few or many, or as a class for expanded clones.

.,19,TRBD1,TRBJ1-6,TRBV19,CASSIAIGGDSSYNSPLHF,TGTGCCAGTAGTATAGCAATAGGCGGGGACAGCTCCTATAATTCACCCCTCCACTTT
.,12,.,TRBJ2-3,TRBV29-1,CSVDQGVDTQYF,TGCAGCGTTGACCAGGGCGTGGATACGCAGTATTTT
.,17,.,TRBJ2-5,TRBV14,CASSQAMGNYLQETQYF,TGTGCCAGCAGCCAAGCTATGGGCAATTACCTTCAAGAGACCCAGTACTTC
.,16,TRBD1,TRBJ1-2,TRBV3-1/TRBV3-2,CASSQDGTGTIYGYTF,TGTGCCAGCAGCCAAGATGGGACAGGAACAATCTATGGCTACACCTTC
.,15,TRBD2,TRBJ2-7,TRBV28,CASSQGGKRTYEQYF,TGTGCCAGCAGCCAGGGAGGGAAACGGACCTACGAGCAGTACTTC
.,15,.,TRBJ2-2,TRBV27,CASSSPGHKTGELFF,TGTGCCAGCAGTTCTCCGGGACACAAGACCGGGGAGCTGTTTTTT
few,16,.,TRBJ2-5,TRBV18,CASSPLVVQGSETQYF,TGTGCCAGCTCACCATTAGTCGTCCAGGGCTCAGAGACCCAGTACTTC
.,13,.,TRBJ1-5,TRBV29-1,CSARDNFNQPQHF,TGCAGCGCCCGGGACAACTTCAATCAGCCCCAGCATTTT
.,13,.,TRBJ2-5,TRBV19,CASAGTQGETQYF,TGTGCCAGTGCCGGGACCCAGGGGGAGACCCAGTACTTC
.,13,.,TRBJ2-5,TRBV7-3,CASSESLQETQYF,TGTGCCAGCAGCGAAAGCCTTCAAGAGACCCAGTACTTC
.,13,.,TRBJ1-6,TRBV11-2,CASSLADNSPLHF,TGTGCCAGCAGCTTAGCAGATAATTCACCCCTCCACTTT
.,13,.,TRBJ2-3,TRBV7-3,CASSLTFHNTQYF,TGTGCCAGCAGCTTAACATTCCACAATACGCAGTATTTT
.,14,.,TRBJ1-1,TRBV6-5,CASSTGRSGTEAFF,TGTGCCAGCAGTACGGGTCGCTCGGGCACTGAAGCTTTCTTT
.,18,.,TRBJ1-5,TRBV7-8,CASSRFGREEVRNQPQHF,TGTGCCAGCAGCCGCTTCGGCAGGGAGGAGGTTAGGAATCAGCCCCAGCATTTT
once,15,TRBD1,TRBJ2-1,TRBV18,CASSLGQAVYNEQFF,TGTGCCAGCTCACTGGGACAGGCAGTCTACAATGAGCAGTTCTTC
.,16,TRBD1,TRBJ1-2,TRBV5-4,CASSPSVGTGGYGYTF,TGTGCCAGCAGCCCGAGTGTCGGGACAGGGGGCTATGGCTACACCTTC